The 11 T cell receptor beta chains given below trace back to one sample, sequenced in a study of blood T cell repertoires in COVID-19. Sequencing was performed with immunoSEQ multiplex PCR; in TCRdb, only in-frame clones are kept and a portion is missing. The repertoire consists of some 200,000 clones, with roughly four fifths occurring once and the leading ten covering 12%. The sample consisted of PBMCs or T cells enriched from blood (not recorded which). These receptors were obtained from a man aged 35 to 55 who had recovered from COVID-19.

The chain is built from TRBV5-1 and TRBJ1-5, with TRBD1 matching 8 bases. Germline V gene sequence: CDR1 SGHRS, CDR2 YFSETQ. The V segment lost 0 bases and the J segment 1 base; nucleotides outside the gene matches: 6. This CDR3 has 17 residues. The CDR3: CASSLEGQGMSNQPQHF. The CDR3 coding sequence is TGCGCCAGCAGCTTGGAAGGACAGGGAATGAGCAATCAGCCCCAGCATTTT.

V and J are TRBV5-8 and TRBJ1-3; the D is unclear. V lost 0 bases to trimming and J lost 4 bases, with 11 bases between them. CDR3 length: 15 amino acids. Germline-derived CDR1 and CDR2 are SGHTS and YDEGEE. The CDR3 spells CASSLARLAGNTIYF. The DNA for the CDR3 is TGTGCCAGCAGCTTGGCGCGGCTAGCCGGAAACACCATATATTTT.

The count of this clone is one. This chain joins TRBV14 and TRBJ1-4; 8 nucleotides align to TRBD1. Unmatched junction bases numbered 6, after V lost 4 bases and J lost 8 bases. This CDR3 has 14 residues. From germline, CDR1 is SGHDN and CDR2 FVKESK. The CDR3 loop is CASSPTGAREKLFF. The CDR3, as DNA: TGTGCCAGCAGCCCGACAGGGGCTAGGGAAAAACTGTTTTTT. Full variable domain (remainder filled in from reference TRBV14 and TRBJ1-4): EAGVTQFPSHSVIEKGQTVTLRCDPISGHDNLYWYRRVMGKEIKFLLHFVKESKQDESGMPNNRFLAERTGGTYSTLKVQPAELEDSGVYFCASSPTGAREKLFFGSGTQLSVL.

Regarding this clone: The junction and the germline gene differ at one end; a read error may be behind it. This chain links TRBV4-1 with TRBJ2-2; a possible D gene is TRBD2 (6 bases). The CDR3 runs to 15 residues. CDR1 and CDR2 (germline): MGHRA, YSYEKL. This CDR3 reads CASRQTGLASGELFF. The CDR3 nucleotides read TGCGCCAGCCGCCAGACGGGACTGGCCTCCGGGGAGCTGTTTTTT.

The CDR3 DNA follows: TGTGCCAGTAGTTACGGACAGGGTAATTACGAGCAGTACTTC. The encoded protein is CASSYGQGNYEQYF. The chain is built from TRBV19 and TRBJ2-7; 8 bases align to TRBD1. Trimming removed 5 bases from V and 4 bases from J; junction bases left unmatched: 7. Germline CDR1 is LNHDA and CDR2 is SQIVND (reference sequence). This CDR3 comprises 14 residues. The complete variable domain, with remaining parts taken from reference TRBV19 and TRBJ2-7, reads DGGITQSPKYLFRKEGQNVTLSCEQNLNHDAMYWYRQDPGQGLRLIYYSQIVNDFQKGDIAEGYSVSREKKESFPLTVTSAQKNPTAFYLCASSYGQGNYEQYFGPGTRLTVT.

The V and J genes are TRBV4-1 and TRBJ2-1; D might be TRBD2 (6 bases). V was clipped by 0 bases and J by 6 bases, with 9 bases between them. CDR1 MGHRA and CDR2 YSYEKL come from the germline V gene. The CDR3 is 14 amino acids. CDR3 amino acids: CASSQDGSGNEQFF. In DNA, the CDR3 is TGCGCCAGCAGCCAAGACGGTAGCGGCAATGAGCAGTTCTTC.

This chain joins TRBV2 and TRBJ1-1, with D unclear. This CDR3 is built from 14 residues. Trimming shortened V by 4 bases and J by 1 base, and 10 bases separated the two germline ends. Germline V lookup: CDR1 SNHLY, CDR2 FYNNEI. CDR3 amino acids: CASSGEVSNTEAFF. In DNA, the CDR3 is TGTGCCAGCAGTGGGGAGGTATCGAACACTGAAGCTTTCTTT.

This chain connects TRBV7-9 to TRBJ1-1; maybe TRBD1 (6 bases). CDR1 SEHNR and CDR2 FQNEAQ come from the germline V gene (reference sequence). V lost 5 bases, J lost 3 bases, and 22 bases lay in between. There are 17 residues in the CDR3. CDR3 in DNA: TGTGCCAGCAGCCCCTTCGATTTCAGGGGTAGGGACACTGAAGCTTTCTTT. The encoded protein is CASSPFDFRGRDTEAFF.

This clone appeared a few times. The V gene is TRBV6-5, the J gene TRBJ1-2, with D possibly being TRBD1 (6 bases). The germline V gene has CDR1 MNHEY and CDR2 SVGAGI. Trimming pared 6 bases from V and 4 bases from J, leaving 12 bases between. CDR3 length: 13 residues. The CDR3 sequence is CASRRGGGYGYTF. DNA of the CDR3: TGTGCCAGCAGAAGGGGGGGAGGCTATGGCTACACCTTC.

The rearrangement joins TRBV7-2 to TRBJ1-5; D may be TRBD1 (5 bases). Germline CDR1 SGHTA, CDR2 FQGNSA. V was trimmed by 5 bases and J by 0 bases, leaving 8 bases between them. The CDR3 sequence is 14 residues long. The CDR3 DNA follows: TGTGCCAGCAGCGCGACAGATAGCAATCAGCCCCAGCATTTT. It specifies CASSATDSNQPQHF.

V usage is TRBV7-2 and J usage is TRBJ2-5; TRBD1 might be the D (6 bases). Trimming took off 1 base at V and 4 bases at J, with 22 bases between the two ends. Looked up from germline, CDR1 is SGHTA and CDR2 is FQGNSA. The CDR3 length is 18 residues. Here the CDR3 reads CASSLVRLVGALLETQYF. Here the CDR3 DNA reads TGTGCCAGCAGCTTAGTTCGACTTGTGGGGGCGCTACTAGAGACCCAGTACTTC. Full variable domain (rest looked up from reference TRBV7-2 and TRBJ2-5): GAGVSQSPSNKVTEKGKDVELRCDPISGHTALYWYRQSLGQGLEFLIYFQGNSAPDKSGLPSDRFSAERTGGSVSTLTIQRTQQEDSAVYLCASSLVRLVGALLETQYFGPGTRLLVL.